Below, 29 T cell receptor beta chains from the same sample are listed, as sequenced in a study of cytomegalovirus exposure and HLA in healthy donors. PCR involved 60 Vbeta and 13 Jbeta primers. TCRdb keeps only in-frame clones here, not all; method: immunoSEQ multiplex PCR. The sample consists of about 120,000 clones, 80% of them appearing once. The sample taken for sequencing was PBMCs. These receptors all come from a female donor in good health and CMV-seronegative.

This sequence joins TRBV5-5 and TRBJ1-5; a weak D match, TRBD1 (5 bases). The V end was cut by 0 bases, the J end by 4 bases, with 5 bases between. CDR1 and CDR2 (germline): SGHKS, YYEKEE (reference sequence). The CDR3 consists of 13 residues. The CDR3 protein is CASSLDRNQPQHF. The CDR3 coding sequence is TGTGCCAGCAGCTTGGACAGGAATCAGCCCCAGCATTTT.

This chain links TRBV6-5 with TRBJ1-1; 8 bases line up with TRBD1. V dropped 4 bases and J dropped 2; count of bases not matched to a gene: 3. CDR3 length: 14 residues. CDR1 and CDR2 (germline): MNHEY, SVGAGI. The CDR3 loop reads CASSSQGANTEAFF. DNA for the CDR3: TGTGCCAGCAGTTCTCAGGGGGCTAACACTGAAGCTTTCTTT.

This clone was seen more than once but under ten times. This rearrangement joins TRBV18 to TRBJ1-2, with TRBD1 identical over 9 bases. V lost 2 bases and J lost 12; bases outside the gene matches: 4. The germline V gene encodes CDR1 KGHSH and CDR2 LQKENI. This CDR3 region has 12 residues. The CDR3 bases are TGTGCCAGCTCACCAGGGACAGGGCGAAACACCTTC. It translates to CASSPGTGRNTF.

The chain links TRBV19 to TRBJ1-1; D call uncertain. V shed 6 bases and J shed 6 bases, with 17 bases lying between them. The CDR3 is 14 residues long. Germline V lookup: CDR1 LNHDA, CDR2 SQIVND (reference sequence). The CDR3, as DNA: TGTGCCAGTAGGAACTTAGGGAGGGAGGCTGAAGCTTTCTTT. Its translation: CASRNLGREAEAFF.

V gene TRBV12-5 combines with J gene TRBJ1-1, with a weak D call TRBD1 (6 bases). Germline V gene lookup returns CDR1 LGHNT and CDR2 FRNRAP. The CDR3 is 16 amino acids. Trimming cost V 1 base and J 0 bases, with 12 bases left between them. In nucleotides, the CDR3 is TGTGCTAGTGGTTTGGGCAGGGGCGTCATGAACACTGAAGCTTTCTTT. Translated, it gives CASGLGRGVMNTEAFF.

This clone was found a few times. V is TRBV1 and J is TRBJ2-5; TRBD2, the table's D call, was not compared with the DNA. TRBV1 is given as a pseudogene. This CDR3 is built from 18 residues. The CDR3: CTSSPGLAGPPRRETQYF. The DNA of the CDR3 is TGCACCAGCAGCCCGGGACTAGCGGGACCCCCTCGCCGGGAGACCCAGTACTTC.

This clone was seen just once. V usage is TRBV6-1 and J usage is TRBJ2-3; TRBD2 aligns across 7 bases. This CDR3 is 13 amino acids long. Looked up from germline, CDR1 is MNHNS and CDR2 is SASEGT. V dropped 5 bases and J dropped 2; count of bases not matched to a gene: 1. This chain's CDR3 is CASSSGVTDTQYF. The CDR3, as DNA: TGTGCCAGCAGTAGCGGGGTCACAGATACGCAGTATTTT.

The rearrangement links TRBV19 to TRBJ2-5; the D gene is possibly TRBD2 (5 bases). The V gene's germline CDR1 is LNHDA and CDR2 SQIVND (reference sequence). V lost 6 bases and J lost 5, with 13 bases in between. There are 13 residues in the CDR3. CDR3: CASSSGLWETQYF. The CDR3 region has the DNA TGTGCCAGTAGCAGTGGACTGTGGGAGACCCAGTACTTC.

A few counts support this clone. The chain combines TRBV6-1 with TRBJ1-1; D unclear. The CDR3 spans 15 residues. The V gene's germline CDR1 is MNHNS and CDR2 SASEGT. The V gene lost 1 base and the J gene lost 4 bases, with 13 bases spanning the gap. The DNA for the CDR3 is TGTGCCAGCAGTGAAGTCTGGTCCCGGGTCACTGAAGCTTTCTTT. It codes for CASSEVWSRVTEAFF.

This sequence joins TRBV5-6 and TRBJ2-7, with TRBD2 matching over 10 bases. The length of the CDR3 is 13 residues. Germline V gene data show CDR1 as SGHDT and CDR2 as YYEEEE. The J segment lost 10 bases and the V segment lost 4 bases, leaving 8 bases of the junction unmatched. The CDR3 DNA is TGTGCCAGCAGCCCAACGAGCGGGGGGGCTCAGTACTTC. This encodes CASSPTSGGAQYF. Supplemented by reference TRBV5-6 and TRBJ2-7, the full variable domain reads DAGVTQSPTHLIKTRGQQVTLRCSPKSGHDTVSWYQQALGQGPQFIFQYYEEEERQRGNFPDRFSGHQFPNYSSELNVNALLLGDSALYLCASSPTSGGAQYFGPGTRLTVT.

For the CDR3, the DNA is TGTGCCAGCTCAGGGAACAATCAGCCCCAGCATTTT. Encoded protein: CASSGNNQPQHF. The chain uses TRBV19 and TRBJ1-5; weak D call: TRBD1 (5 bases). Per the germline V gene, CDR1 is LNHDA and CDR2 is SQIVND (reference sequence). Trimming shortened V by 9 bases and J by 3 bases, and 9 bases separated the two germline ends. The CDR3 runs 12 residues.

This chain links TRBV6-1 with TRBJ1-2; D may be TRBD1 (5 bases). The CDR3 covers 13 residues. CDR1 is MNHNS and CDR2 is SASEGT in the germline V gene. Trimming left V 6 bases short and J 4 bases short, with 12 bases between. This chain's CDR3 is CASRVQGGYGYTF. The CDR3 bases are TGTGCCAGCAGAGTTCAGGGCGGCTATGGCTACACCTTC.

This chain joins TRBV5-6 and TRBJ1-4; D gene uncertain. V shed 4 bases and J shed 8 bases, with 12 bases lying between them. This CDR3 contains 13 residues. The germline V gene has CDR1 SGHDT and CDR2 YYEEEE. The CDR3 region has the DNA TGTGCCAGCAGCAAAACTGGCGGGGAAAAACTGTTTTTT. Translation: CASSKTGGEKLFF.

The CDR3 loop is CASSGYYEQYF. CDR3 coding DNA: TGTGCCAGCAGTGGATACTACGAGCAGTACTTC. The chain couples TRBV2 to TRBJ2-5; D ambiguous. The DNA end favors TRBJ2-7, so the J call may be wrong. Germline CDR1 reads SNHLY; CDR2 reads FYNNEI. The CDR3 consists of 11 residues.

This clone has more than one count but fewer than ten. The genes are TRBV7-9 and TRBJ2-5; TRBD2 might be the D (5 bases). The end of the DNA is better explained by TRBJ2-7, so the J call may be wrong. The CDR3 contains 13 residues. CDR1 and CDR2 (germline): SEHNR, FQNEAQ (reference sequence). The chain's CDR3 is CASSYTGFYEQYF. The CDR3 region has the DNA TGTGCCAGCAGCTACACGGGGTTCTACGAGCAGTACTTC.

The genes are TRBV28 and TRBJ1-2; TRBD1 agrees at 7 bases. The CDR3 is 15 residues long. Trimming removed 6 bases from V and 8 bases from J; junction bases left unmatched: 15. Germline V gene data show CDR1 as MDHEN and CDR2 as SYDVKM. CDR3 loop: CASRIPQGRGDGYTF. CDR3 nucleotides: TGTGCCAGCAGGATACCTCAGGGCAGGGGGGACGGCTACACCTTC.

This clone was observed a handful of times. This chain uses TRBV6-1 with TRBJ1-2; tentative D call: TRBD1 (6 bases). The CDR3 covers 13 residues. Germline V gives CDR1 MNHNS, CDR2 SASEGT. The V end lost 5 bases, the J end lost 4 bases, and 11 bases lay between the germline ends. As DNA, the CDR3 is TGTGCCAGCAGTCCGGGACACTCCTATGGCTACACCTTC. Protein sequence: CASSPGHSYGYTF.

The chain links TRBV4-2 to TRBJ1-1; tentative D call: TRBD1 (5 bases). Looked up from germline, CDR1 is LGHNA and CDR2 is YNFKEQ. This CDR3 spans 13 amino acids. The V and J ends lost 0 bases and 6 bases respectively, with 8 bases between them. Here the CDR3 DNA reads TGTGCCAGCAGCCAAGACAGGGTCTCTGAAGCTTTCTTT. Translation: CASSQDRVSEAFF.

About this clone: This specimen includes other DNA sequences encoding the same CDR3. In DNA form, the CDR3 reads TGTGCCAGCAGCCTGGGGGGGGAAGCTTTCTTT. Its translation is CASSLGGEAFF. The chain recombines TRBV7-9 with TRBJ1-1, with D possibly TRBD1 on 5 matching bases. The CDR3 has 11 residues. V was cut by 5 bases and J by 8 bases, with 9 bases left in between. The germline V gene encodes CDR1 SEHNR and CDR2 FQNEAQ (reference sequence).

This clone was detected only once. The chain is built from TRBV6-5 and TRBJ2-5; 9 bases map to TRBD1. This CDR3 contains 15 residues. Germline trimming cut 6 bases from V and 7 bases from J; bases unmatched to any gene: 12. The germline gives CDR1 MNHEY, CDR2 SVGAGI. As DNA, the CDR3 is TGTGCCAGCAGCCGGGTACAGGGGGCGGAGGGGACCCAGTACTTC. The encoded protein is CASSRVQGAEGTQYF.

This chain uses TRBV27 with TRBJ2-3, with 10 positions matching TRBD2. J was trimmed by 0 bases and V by 5 bases; bases with no gene match: 2. CDR1 is MNHEY, CDR2 SMNVEV, per germline (reference sequence). The CDR3 runs to 15 residues. DNA of the CDR3: TGTGCCAGCAGTCCTAGCGGGGGAAGCACAGATACGCAGTATTTT. This gives the protein CASSPSGGSTDTQYF.

The J gene is TRBJ2-1, the V gene TRBV28, with TRBD2 identical over 7 bases. Germline V CDR1 and CDR2: MDHEN, SYDVKM. The V gene end was trimmed by 8 bases and the J gene end by 12 bases; junction bases not matched to a gene: 4. The CDR3 length is 10 residues. CDR3 nucleotide sequence: TGTGCCAGCCTGGGGACTACGCAGTTCTTC. As protein: CASLGTTQFF.

This clone was seen just once. The chain carries TRBV30 and TRBJ1-6; 7 nucleotides agree with TRBD1. The germline gives CDR1 GTSNPN, CDR2 SVGIG (reference sequence). The CDR3 has 13 amino acids. Unmatched junction bases numbered 4, after V lost 4 bases and J lost 7 bases. The CDR3 DNA reads TGTGCCTGGATTTCAGGGGGAAATTCACCCCTCCACTTT. Translation gives CAWISGGNSPLHF.

The chain combines TRBV7-3 with TRBJ1-2; perhaps TRBD1 as D (5 bases). Germline CDR1 and CDR2: SGHTA and FQGTGA. V lost 2 bases and J lost 0, with 10 bases in between. This CDR3 is built from 15 residues. The CDR3 bases are TGTGCCAGCAGCTTAGGTCCGGGGGCTAACTATGGCTACACCTTC. Translating it yields CASSLGPGANYGYTF.

The CDR3 coding sequence is TGTGCCAGCAGCTTCGCGGCCGAGCAGTACTTC. It is translated as CASSFAAEQYF. V gene TRBV13 combines with J gene TRBJ2-7; D unclear. CDR1 PRHDT and CDR2 FYEKMQ come from the germline V gene (reference sequence). The CDR3 loop spans 11 amino acids. V was cut by 3 bases and J by 6 bases, with 6 bases left in between.

This chain joins TRBV6-1 and TRBJ1-5, with D possibly being TRBD1 (5 bases). V was pared by 6 bases and J by 7 bases, with 16 bases between. The CDR3 is 14 residues long. From germline, CDR1 is MNHNS and CDR2 SASEGT. CDR3 amino acids: CASRRTNVAQPQHF. The CDR3 region has the DNA TGTGCCAGCAGAAGGACAAACGTCGCCCAGCCCCAGCATTTT.

The chain has TRBV18 and TRBJ2-7; 7 bases map to TRBD1. CDR3 length equals 12 residues. V shed 5 bases, J shed 6 bases, and the junction held 4 bases outside the gene matches. Germline V gene sequence: CDR1 KGHSH, CDR2 LQKENI. The CDR3 DNA is TGTGCCAGCTCATCGGACAGGCCCGAGCAGTACTTC. This codes for CASSSDRPEQYF.

V gene TRBV5-1 combines with J gene TRBJ1-6; D perhaps matches TRBD1 (5 bases). The CDR3 is 15 residues long. Per germline, CDR1 SGHRS and CDR2 YFSETQ. V dropped 1 base and J dropped 7 bases, with 12 bases sitting between them. The CDR3 is CASSLSQVGNSPLHF. The CDR3 nucleotides are TGCGCCAGCAGCTTGTCACAGGTGGGCAATTCACCCCTCCACTTT.

This clone has only one observation. This sequence joins TRBV29-1 and TRBJ2-2; TRBD2 agrees at 10 bases. The germline V gene encodes CDR1 SQVTM and CDR2 ANQGSEA. V lost 0 bases and J lost 3; bases outside the gene matches: 4. The CDR3 is made up of 16 amino acids. The CDR3 nucleotides read TGCAGCGTTGAAGAAGGGCTAGCGGGAGACACCGGGGAGCTGTTTTTT. Translated: CSVEEGLAGDTGELFF.